This passage covers 9 T cell receptor beta chains from one sample sequenced in a study of control samples from healthy donors and cancer patients. The repertoire was sequenced with immunoSEQ multiplex PCR; TCRdb's copy has only in-frame clones and lacks some. The sample carries 200,000 or so clones, around 94% recorded once. The specimen was blood. The receptors stem from a man aged 50 to 59 in good health.

This clone was seen just once. This chain connects TRBV9 to TRBJ1-2, with a weak D call TRBD1 (6 bases). Germline assignment: CDR1 SGDLS and CDR2 YYNGEE. The CDR3 is made up of 15 amino acids. V dropped 0 bases and J dropped 2 bases, with 11 bases sitting between them. CDR3 sequence reads: CASSVGAGQNYGYTF. The CDR3 coding sequence is TGTGCCAGCAGCGTAGGCGCAGGACAGAACTATGGCTACACCTTC.

This sequence joins TRBV30 and TRBJ1-6; tentatively, D is TRBD1 (5 bases). The V and J ends lost 3 bases and 4 bases respectively, with 7 bases between them. Germline V gene data show CDR1 as GTSNPN and CDR2 as SVGIG (reference sequence). CDR3 length: 13 amino acids. The CDR3 bases are TGTGCCTGGAGCGGGACTTATAATTCACCCCTCCACTTT. This encodes CAWSGTYNSPLHF.

V is TRBV10-3 and J is TRBJ1-3; no clear D gene. Looked up from germline, CDR1 is ENHRY and CDR2 is SYGVKD. V lost 4 bases and J lost 8, with 9 bases in between. CDR3 length: 12 amino acids. The CDR3 region is CAISGLTDTIYF. In DNA, the CDR3 is TGTGCCATCAGTGGGCTCACCGACACCATATATTTT.

The rearrangement links TRBV4-2 to TRBJ1-2; 7 nucleotides align to TRBD1. With 3 bases clipped from V and 0 bases from J, the junction kept 1 base outside the gene matches. The germline V gene encodes CDR1 LGHNA and CDR2 YNFKEQ. The CDR3 loop spans 14 amino acids. The CDR3: CASSQGTANYGYTF. CDR3 DNA: TGTGCCAGCAGCCAGGGGACAGCTAACTATGGCTACACCTTC.

The chain employs TRBV10-1 and TRBJ1-4; D might be TRBD1 (5 bases). Trimming took 6 bases from V and 7 from J, leaving 12 bases between them. CDR1 and CDR2 (germline): WNHNN, SYGVQD (reference sequence). This CDR3 comprises 13 residues. Here the CDR3 DNA reads TGCGCCAGCAGCCGGGATGGGGCTGAAAAACTGTTTTTT. As protein: CASSRDGAEKLFF.

The chain recombines TRBV28 with TRBJ1-6; 8 nucleotides line up with TRBD1. V gave up 5 bases and J gave up 6 bases; unmatched junction bases: 6. The CDR3 has 15 residues. CDR1 and CDR2 (germline): MDHEN, SYDVKM. The CDR3 DNA reads as TGTGCCAGCAGTGAGGGGACAGGCGTTAATTCACCCCTCCACTTT. Its protein product is CASSEGTGVNSPLHF.

The rearrangement uses TRBV6-4 and TRBJ2-3; the match to TRBD2 covers 10 bases. This CDR3 is 15 amino acids long. Per germline, CDR1 MRHNA and CDR2 SNTAGT. V was pared by 0 bases and J by 4 bases, with 1 base of the junction left unmatched. DNA of the CDR3: TGTGCCAGCAGTGACTCAGCGGGGGGGCCAGATACGCAGTATTTT. This encodes CASSDSAGGPDTQYF.

This chain uses TRBV6-6 with TRBJ1-4; 7 bases match TRBD1. Germline CDR1 reads MNHNY; CDR2 reads SVGAGI (reference sequence). The junction had 5 bases not matched to a gene; V was cut back by 8 bases and J by 8 bases. The CDR3 is 12 residues long. CDR3 amino acids: CASRTGVEKLFF. In DNA, the CDR3 is TGTGCCAGCCGGACAGGCGTCGAAAAACTGTTTTTT.

The table lists this clone with a count of one. The chain links TRBV10-1 to TRBJ1-1; D is uncertain. The length of the CDR3 is 13 residues. V lost 6 bases and J lost 2, with 10 bases in between. Germline V gene data show CDR1 as WNHNN and CDR2 as SYGVQD (reference sequence). CDR3 in DNA: TGCGCCAGCAGACAGAGCCTCAACACTGAAGCTTTCTTT. It codes for CASRQSLNTEAFF.